Listed here are 23 T cell receptor beta chains from one sample, sequenced in a study of neoadjuvant nivolumab and ipilimumab in lung cancer (dated by TCRdb to between 2020 and 2021). Libraries were prepared through the immunoSEQ multiplex PCR assay. Not all clones reach the TCRdb copy of this immuneACCESS table, which keeps in-frame sequences only. Checked studies attribute under half of the gap to unresolved V genes and leave the rest unexplained. The sample table lists 15,000 to 20,000 clones, around 86% of them with a count of one. Roughly 2.1% of the sample is held by the ten biggest clonotypes. In the paper's terms, the time point label means: pretherapy, before neoadjuvant immune checkpoint inhibitors. The sequenced sample was peripheral blood, obtained before neoadjuvant nivolumab, alone or with ipilimumab. Receptors originate from an adult with non-small cell lung cancer.

V and J are TRBV6-5 and TRBJ2-7, with 7 bases fitting TRBD1. The germline V gene encodes CDR1 MNHEY and CDR2 SVGAGI. CDR3 length: 14 residues. The trim removed 5 bases at V and 3 bases at J, leaving 7 bases unmatched. CDR3: CASSIRDRHYEQYF. The CDR3 DNA sequence: TGTGCCAGCAGTATCCGGGACAGACACTACGAGCAGTACTTC.

The rearrangement joins TRBV7-3 to TRBJ1-1; 8 bases are a match to TRBD1. The germline V gene encodes CDR1 SGHTA and CDR2 FQGTGA. V gave up 5 bases and J gave up 5 bases; unmatched junction bases: 10. This CDR3 comprises 15 residues. CDR3 DNA sequence: TGTGCCAGCAGCCCCGCGCCAGGGGGCAATACTGAAGCTTTCTTT. Amino acid sequence: CASSPAPGGNTEAFF.

This sequence joins TRBV11-2 and TRBJ2-5; 8 positions match TRBD2. CDR1 and CDR2 (germline): SGHAT, FQNNGV. Unmatched junction bases numbered 4, after V lost 3 bases and J lost 1 base. CDR3 length equals 15 residues. The DNA of the CDR3 is TGTGCCAGCAGCTTTGGACTAGCCGGCCAAGAGACCCAGTACTTC. This translates into CASSFGLAGQETQYF.

The chain couples TRBV7-7 to TRBJ2-7; D possibly uses TRBD1 or TRBD2 (5 bases each). From germline, CDR1 is SSHAT and CDR2 FNYEAQ (reference sequence). This CDR3 contains 17 residues. Trimming took 3 bases from V and 2 from J, leaving 20 bases between them. CDR3 amino acids: CASSFVQDSRGTYEQYF. In DNA, the CDR3 is TGTGCCAGCAGCTTCGTACAAGACAGTCGGGGCACCTACGAGCAGTACTTC.

The CDR3 region has the DNA TGTGCCAGCAGCCCCACCGAAGGGGGCGCGTATGGCTACACCTTC. Protein sequence: CASSPTEGGAYGYTF. The chain couples TRBV7-2 to TRBJ1-2; 7 nucleotides align to TRBD1. CDR1 and CDR2 (germline): SGHTA, FQGNSA. CDR3 size: 15 residues. The ends lost 5 bases at V and 5 bases at J; junction bases unmatched: 11.

V and J are TRBV18 and TRBJ2-7; tentatively, D is TRBD2 (5 bases). Germline V gene lookup returns CDR1 KGHSH and CDR2 LQKENI. The germline V and J ends were trimmed by 3 bases and 2 bases, with 14 bases remaining between them. This CDR3 region has 15 residues. The CDR3 DNA reads as TGTGCCAGCTCACCGCCTTTGGCGGGTACCTACGAGCAGTACTTC. It encodes CASSPPLAGTYEQYF. The entire variable domain, with the rest obtained from reference TRBV18 and TRBJ2-7, is as follows: NAGVMQNPRHLVRRRGQEARLRCSPMKGHSHVYWYRQLPEEGLKFMVYLQKENIIDESGMPKERFSAEFPKEGPSILRIQQVVRGDSAAYFCASSPPLAGTYEQYFGPGTRLTVT.

The V and J genes are TRBV29-1 and TRBJ2-3, with a tentative D call TRBD1 (6 bases). V lost 3 bases to trimming and J lost 6 bases, with 7 bases between them. This CDR3 is built from 11 residues. Germline lookup yields CDR1 SQVTM and CDR2 ANQGSEA. CDR3 sequence: CSVDDRDTQYF. The CDR3 DNA sequence: TGCAGCGTTGACGACAGGGATACGCAGTATTTT.

The chain links TRBV29-1 to TRBJ2-7, with 11 bases that match TRBD2. The germline V gene encodes CDR1 SQVTM and CDR2 ANQGSEA. V was clipped by 4 bases and J by 1 base; unmatched bases: 6. CDR3 length: 15 residues. The DNA for the CDR3 is TGCAGCGTTGCCTCTACTAGCGGGAGTTCCTACGAGCAGTACTTC. Its translation is CSVASTSGSSYEQYF.

The rearrangement links TRBV14 to TRBJ2-1, with TRBD2 identical over 7 bases. Trimming removed 1 base from V and 12 bases from J; junction bases left unmatched: 12. CDR3 length: 15 amino acids. Germline CDR1 SGHDN, CDR2 FVKESK. Written as DNA, the CDR3 is TGTGCCAGCAGCCAAGCTGGTGGGAGGGCCTCGGGGCAGTTCTTC. Its translation is CASSQAGGRASGQFF.

The V call is TRBV6-1, the J call TRBJ2-7; D may be TRBD2 (6 bases). Germline loops: CDR1 MNHNS, CDR2 SASEGT. This CDR3 is 15 amino acids long. The V end lost 4 bases, the J end lost 6 bases, and 19 bases lay between the germline ends. CDR3 in DNA: TGTGCCAGCAGTGTAGGCGGGGACTTCTCAGCCGAGCAGTACTTC. Encoded protein: CASSVGGDFSAEQYF.

The chain is built from TRBV6-5 and TRBJ1-5; D is uncertain. CDR1 is MNHEY, CDR2 SVGAGI, per germline. This CDR3 contains 14 residues. V was clipped by 6 bases and J by 2 bases, with 11 bases between them. The CDR3 loop reads CASSSEGGNQPQHF. The CDR3 nucleotides read TGTGCCAGCAGCTCGGAGGGTGGCAATCAGCCCCAGCATTTT.

V is TRBV5-6 and J is TRBJ1-2; D call uncertain. Trimming took off 2 bases at V and 6 bases at J, with 11 bases between the two ends. The CDR3 is made up of 13 amino acids. Germline V gene lookup returns CDR1 SGHDT and CDR2 YYEEEE. CDR3 sequence (DNA): TGTGCCAGCAGCTTAAGAGCTACGGATGGCTACACCTTC. Its protein product is CASSLRATDGYTF.

The rearrangement uses TRBV7-9 and TRBJ1-1; D is uncertain. CDR3 length: 13 amino acids. Trimming removed 1 base at V and 1 base at J, with 4 bases between. Germline lookup yields CDR1 SEHNR and CDR2 FQNEAQ (reference sequence). Here the CDR3 reads CASSLVENTEAFF. In DNA, the CDR3 is TGTGCCAGCAGCTTAGTAGAGAACACTGAAGCTTTCTTT.

The chain uses TRBV30 and TRBJ2-1, with 7 positions matching TRBD2. CDR1 and CDR2 (germline): GTSNPN, SVGIG (reference sequence). The V segment lost 7 bases and the J segment 2 bases; nucleotides outside the gene matches: 11. This CDR3 comprises 15 residues. The CDR3 region has the DNA TGTGCCTTCACCAAGGGGACTACACCCTACAATGAGCAGTTCTTC. It translates to CAFTKGTTPYNEQFF.

The chain has TRBV7-2 and TRBJ2-6; no reliable D call. The CDR3 has 16 residues. V shed 3 bases and J shed 0 bases, with 9 bases lying between them. CDR1 is SGHTA and CDR2 is FQGNSA in the germline V gene. CDR3 loop: CASSLPGLSGANVLTF. CDR3 bases: TGTGCCAGCAGCTTGCCAGGCCTCTCTGGGGCCAACGTCCTGACTTTC.

The chain uses TRBV5-4 and TRBJ1-2, with D possibly being TRBD1 (6 bases). The CDR3 totals 14 residues. Germline CDR1 SGHNT, CDR2 YYREEE (reference sequence). V lost 1 base, J lost 1 base, and 8 bases lay in between. Written as DNA, the CDR3 is TGTGCCAGCAGCTTGTCGGGACATAACTATGGCTACACCTTC. It encodes CASSLSGHNYGYTF.

This clone was seen once. The rearrangement joins TRBV9 to TRBJ2-7; 8 bases align to TRBD2. Per germline, CDR1 SGDLS and CDR2 YYNGEE. CDR3 length: 16 amino acids. The J segment lost 2 bases and the V segment lost 0 bases, leaving 7 bases of the junction unmatched. The CDR3 here is CASSVERLAGPYEQYF. For the CDR3, the DNA is TGTGCCAGCAGCGTAGAAAGGCTAGCGGGCCCCTACGAGCAGTACTTC.

The CDR3, as DNA: TGTGCCAGCTCACCACCGCTTGGGACAGGGGTTTCTGGCTACACCTTC. Amino acids: CASSPPLGTGVSGYTF. This chain connects TRBV18 to TRBJ1-2, with TRBD1 identical over 10 bases. Per the germline V gene, CDR1 is KGHSH and CDR2 is LQKENI. This CDR3 has 16 residues. Trimming cost V 0 bases and J 7 bases; bases outside gene matches: 8. Using reference TRBV18 and TRBJ1-2 for the parts outside the CDR3, the full variable domain is NAGVMQNPRHLVRRRGQEARLRCSPMKGHSHVYWYRQLPEEGLKFMVYLQKENIIDESGMPKERFSAEFPKEGPSILRIQQVVRGDSAAYFCASSPPLGTGVSGYTFGSGTRLTVV.

The gene calls are TRBV6-6 and TRBJ1-1, with 9 bases that match TRBD1. This CDR3 region has 14 residues. Germline CDR1 is MNHNY and CDR2 is SVGAGI (reference sequence). The V and J ends lost 7 bases and 5 bases, in that order; junction bases with no gene match: 8. CDR3 DNA: TGTGCCAGCACCGCCGGGGACAGGGCGACTGAAGCTTTCTTT. This sequence encodes CASTAGDRATEAFF.

The chain is built from TRBV6-6 and TRBJ2-6, with D tentatively TRBD1 (6 bases). The ends were cut back, 4 bases at V and 1 base at J, with 8 bases in the middle. The CDR3 consists of 15 residues. Germline CDR1 reads MNHNY; CDR2 reads SVGAGI (reference sequence). CDR3 region: CASSLQGSGANVLTF. In DNA, the CDR3 is TGTGCCAGCAGTTTACAGGGATCTGGGGCCAACGTCCTGACTTTC.

The V and J genes are TRBV5-1 and TRBJ2-7, with D tentatively TRBD1 (6 bases). Per germline, CDR1 SGHRS and CDR2 YFSETQ. The V gene lost 2 bases and the J gene lost 6 bases, with 18 bases spanning the gap. This CDR3 is 15 amino acids long. The CDR3 spells CASSFSDRPRGEQYF. For the CDR3, the DNA is TGCGCCAGCAGCTTCTCGGACAGACCGAGAGGCGAGCAGTACTTC.

The chain combines TRBV5-1 with TRBJ2-5; TRBD2 agrees at 9 bases. This CDR3 is 15 amino acids long. Germline CDR1 SGHRS, CDR2 YFSETQ. The junction had 6 bases not matched to a gene; V was cut back by 3 bases and J by 3 bases. CDR3 protein: CASSSQLAGEETQYF. DNA for the CDR3: TGCGCCAGCAGCTCCCAACTAGCGGGTGAAGAGACCCAGTACTTC.

This chain links TRBV5-4 with TRBJ2-5; no clear D gene. Germline loops: CDR1 SGHNT, CDR2 YYREEE (reference sequence). This CDR3 comprises 14 residues. V lost 4 bases to trimming and J lost 0 bases, with 10 bases between them. The CDR3 loop reads CASSRDGHQETQYF. CDR3 bases: TGTGCCAGCAGCCGCGATGGACACCAAGAGACCCAGTACTTC.